Following are 26 T cell receptor beta chains from one sample sequenced in a study of blood T cell repertoires in COVID-19. Only in-frame clones appear in the TCRdb table, and some are missing; sequencing was by immunoSEQ multiplex PCR. The sample yields about 190,000 clones, about 80% seen once. Material for sequencing was peripheral blood. The receptors were gathered from a woman aged 60-70 years with COVID-19, enrolled during active disease.

Comment on this clone: A much larger clonotype is one base distant, so this may be a read error. CDR3 region: CASSENGRAYNEQFF. The CDR3 nucleotides are TGTGCCAGCAGTGAAAACGGGAGGGCCTACAATGAGCAGTTCTTC. The chain has TRBV2 and TRBJ2-1; 8 nucleotides agree with TRBD2. This CDR3 is 15 amino acids long. V lost 2 bases and J lost 2; bases outside the gene matches: 2. CDR1 and CDR2 from the germline V gene are SNHLY and FYNNEI.

The chain recombines TRBV29-1 with TRBJ1-1; weak D call: TRBD1 (5 bases). Trimming shortened V by 3 bases and J by 6 bases, and 8 bases separated the two germline ends. The CDR3 consists of 11 residues. CDR1 is SQVTM, CDR2 ANQGSEA, per germline. The CDR3 sequence: CSVDGAAEAFF. As DNA, the CDR3 is TGCAGCGTTGATGGGGCCGCTGAAGCTTTCTTT.

This chain connects TRBV28 to TRBJ1-5; 9 nucleotides match TRBD1. This CDR3 is 15 amino acids long. Germline V gives CDR1 MDHEN, CDR2 SYDVKM. The J segment lost 7 bases and the V segment lost 4 bases, leaving 8 bases of the junction unmatched. CDR3: CASSSRQGVYQPQHF. CDR3 nucleotides: TGTGCCAGCAGTTCCAGACAGGGGGTCTACCAGCCCCAGCATTTT. Variable domain in full (rest from reference TRBV28 and TRBJ1-5): DVKVTQSSRYLVKRTGEKVFLECVQDMDHENMFWYRQDPGLGLRLIYFSYDVKMKEKGDIPEGYSVSREKKERFSLILESASTNQTSMYLCASSSRQGVYQPQHFGDGTRLSIL.

This chain joins TRBV2 and TRBJ1-2, with a weak D call TRBD1 (5 bases). Germline V lookup: CDR1 SNHLY, CDR2 FYNNEI. The CDR3 has 13 residues. V lost 5 bases and J 8 bases, leaving 15 bases between the germline ends. CDR3 residues: CASSRWGVRGYTF. The CDR3 DNA is TGTGCCAGCAGTCGGTGGGGGGTTAGGGGCTACACCTTC.

This clone was detected many times. This chain joins TRBV29-1 and TRBJ1-2, with 9 bases fitting TRBD1. V lost 6 bases, J lost 7 bases, and 9 bases stayed unmatched. CDR3 size: 13 residues. Germline CDR1 reads SQVTM; CDR2 reads ANQGSEA. The CDR3 sequence: CSVKNTGGSGYTF. The CDR3 DNA reads TGCAGCGTAAAGAATACAGGGGGCTCTGGCTACACCTTC.

This chain links TRBV28 with TRBJ2-3; a weak D match, TRBD2 (6 bases). V was trimmed by 8 bases and J by 2 bases, leaving 20 bases between them. This CDR3 has 16 residues. CDR1 is MDHEN and CDR2 is SYDVKM in the germline V gene. CDR3 DNA: TGTGCCAGCCGTCGAGAGGGAGGCCCGTCCACAGATACGCAGTATTTT. This translates into CASRREGGPSTDTQYF. The whole variable domain, remainder taken from reference TRBV28 and TRBJ2-3, is DVKVTQSSRYLVKRTGEKVFLECVQDMDHENMFWYRQDPGLGLRLIYFSYDVKMKEKGDIPEGYSVSREKKERFSLILESASTNQTSMYLCASRREGGPSTDTQYFGPGTRLTVL.

This CDR3 reads CASSSDPRGGPGNTIYF. In nucleotides, the CDR3 is TGTGCCAGCAGCTCAGACCCTAGGGGGGGGCCTGGAAACACCATATATTTT. The V and J genes are TRBV7-2 and TRBJ1-3; D might be TRBD1 (6 bases). The ends were cut back, 4 bases at V and 2 bases at J, with 18 bases in the middle. The CDR3 has 17 amino acids. Per the germline V gene, CDR1 is SGHTA and CDR2 is FQGNSA.

This clone was picked up one time. The chain is built from TRBV9 and TRBJ1-4, with 10 bases lining up with TRBD1. J was trimmed by 6 bases and V by 2 bases; bases with no gene match: 7. The CDR3 totals 16 residues. The germline gives CDR1 SGDLS, CDR2 YYNGEE. In nucleotides, the CDR3 is TGTGCCAGCAGCGTCGGTGACAGGGGGCTTTATGAAAAACTGTTTTTT. Amino acids: CASSVGDRGLYEKLFF.

The V and J genes are TRBV2 and TRBJ2-1; D gene unclear. CDR1 SNHLY and CDR2 FYNNEI come from the germline V gene. The CDR3 is 14 amino acids. The V end lost 5 bases, the J end lost 15 bases, and 23 bases lay between the germline ends. DNA of the CDR3: TGTGCCAGCAGTTTCGGAGATGCTCTTAAGGTTCGGTTCTTC. This encodes CASSFGDALKVRFF.

The CDR3 DNA follows: TGCGCCAGCAGCCCCCGGCTTGGCGGATTCTACGAGCAGTACTTC. It yields the protein CASSPRLGGFYEQYF. The chain couples TRBV4-3 to TRBJ2-7; no definite D call. CDR1 and CDR2 (germline): LGHNA, YSLEER. V gave up 4 bases and J gave up 3 bases, with 16 bases separating them. The CDR3 spans 15 residues.

The V call is TRBV28, the J call TRBJ2-7; no clear D. The CDR3 has 13 amino acids. The ends were cut back, 3 bases at V and 3 bases at J, with 9 bases in the middle. Per the germline V gene, CDR1 is MDHEN and CDR2 is SYDVKM. CDR3 nucleotide sequence: TGTGCCAGCAGTTTGGGCAGGAACTACGAGCAGTACGTC. Encoded protein: CASSLGRNYEQYV.

The chain joins TRBV9 to TRBJ1-6, with D unresolved. This CDR3 spans 17 amino acids. Between the trimmed V and J ends, which lost 0 bases and 7 bases, there was a span of 17 bases. Germline lookup yields CDR1 SGDLS and CDR2 YYNGEE. The CDR3 bases are TGTGCCAGCAGCGTAGCTATGGAGGGCCATCCGAATTCACCCCTCCACTTT. Translating it yields CASSVAMEGHPNSPLHF.

This clone was seen a handful of times. As DNA, the CDR3 is TGTGCCACCAGCTTTAACAGGGGGGGCACTGAAGCTTTCTTT. Its translation is CATSFNRGGTEAFF. This chain links TRBV15 with TRBJ1-1; 8 nucleotides agree with TRBD1. The CDR3 runs 14 residues. Losses at the gene ends were 5 bases for V and 4 bases for J; bases not matched to a gene: 6. Germline V gives CDR1 LNHNV, CDR2 YYDKDF (reference sequence).

This rearrangement joins TRBV19 to TRBJ2-7, with TRBD2 as a possible D gene (5 bases). CDR3 length equals 14 residues. The V end lost 3 bases, the J end lost 0 bases, and 9 bases lay between the germline ends. Germline V gives CDR1 LNHDA, CDR2 SQIVND (reference sequence). The CDR3 DNA reads as TGTGCCAGTAGTATCCGGGATAGCTCCTACGAGCAGTACTTC. It encodes CASSIRDSSYEQYF.

The CDR3, as DNA: TGTGCCAGCAGCCTACCACAGGGTTACCAAGAGACCCAGTACTTC. Translation: CASSLPQGYQETQYF. This chain joins TRBV7-8 and TRBJ2-5; D is perhaps TRBD1 (6 bases). Trimming took off 5 bases at V and 0 bases at J, with 13 bases between the two ends. This CDR3 is 15 amino acids long. Germline values: CDR1 SGHVS, CDR2 FQNEAQ.

This sequence joins TRBV11-3 and TRBJ2-3, with 10 bases that match TRBD2. Germline loops: CDR1 SGHNT, CDR2 YENEEA. Losses at the gene ends were 2 bases for V and 2 bases for J; bases not matched to a gene: 4. The CDR3 sequence is 16 residues long. In DNA form, the CDR3 reads TGTGCCAGCAGCTTATCTAGCGGGGGCCACACAGATACGCAGTATTTT. Residues: CASSLSSGGHTDTQYF.

This chain connects TRBV29-1 to TRBJ1-1, with D maybe TRBD1 (5 bases). CDR3 length equals 14 residues. The germline V and J ends were trimmed by 7 bases and 1 base, with 16 bases remaining between them. CDR1 and CDR2 (germline): SQVTM, ANQGSEA. CDR3 region: CSGGHLGGNTEAFF. CDR3 DNA sequence: TGCAGCGGGGGCCATCTAGGTGGGAACACTGAAGCTTTCTTT.

This chain connects TRBV19 to TRBJ2-7; D ambiguous. V was trimmed by 3 bases and J by 2 bases, leaving 11 bases between them. From germline, CDR1 is LNHDA and CDR2 SQIVND (reference sequence). The CDR3 totals 14 residues. The CDR3 nucleotides are TGTGCCAGTAGTATTTCCTCCAGTACCTACGAGCAGTACTTC. Protein: CASSISSSTYEQYF.

This clone was observed a handful of times. The rearrangement joins TRBV13 to TRBJ2-7; 9 nucleotides match TRBD2. V was pared by 3 bases and J by 0 bases, with 12 bases of the junction left unmatched. Germline-derived CDR1 and CDR2 are PRHDT and FYEKMQ (reference sequence). This CDR3 has 18 residues. The CDR3 region has the DNA TGTGCCAGCAGCTTTAGGGCTAGCGGGATTATGCCCTCCTACGAGCAGTACTTC. This gives the protein CASSFRASGIMPSYEQYF.

This rearrangement joins TRBV10-3 to TRBJ1-6; the D is unclear. This CDR3 comprises 14 residues. Germline CDR1 and CDR2: ENHRY and SYGVKD. Trimming shortened V by 3 bases and J by 5 bases, and 8 bases separated the two germline ends. This CDR3 reads CAISERVNNSPLHF. CDR3 nucleotide sequence: TGTGCCATCAGTGAACGGGTCAATAATTCACCCCTCCACTTT.

In this sample, this clone turned up once. The chain has TRBV5-1 and TRBJ2-2; 8 bases fit TRBD2. Unmatched junction bases numbered 5, after V lost 7 bases and J lost 3 bases. This CDR3 is 14 amino acids long. The germline gives CDR1 SGHRS, CDR2 YFSETQ. CDR3 loop: CASSRGGDTGELFF. CDR3 nucleotides: TGCGCCAGCTCCCGGGGGGGAGACACCGGGGAGCTGTTTTTT.

V gene TRBV11-2 combines with J gene TRBJ1-5; 12 bases are a match to TRBD1. Per germline, CDR1 SGHAT and CDR2 FQNNGV. With 4 bases clipped from V and 7 bases from J, the junction kept 8 bases outside the gene matches. This CDR3 is built from 16 residues. CDR3 sequence: CASSSLGTGGEQPQHF. In DNA form, the CDR3 reads TGTGCCAGCAGCTCTCTCGGGACAGGGGGCGAACAGCCCCAGCATTTT.

The chain uses TRBV25-1 and TRBJ1-1, with 10 bases lining up with TRBD1. This CDR3 has 15 amino acids. With 4 bases clipped from V and 5 bases from J, the junction kept 7 bases outside the gene matches. Per germline, CDR1 MGHDK and CDR2 SYGVNS. CDR3: CASSAPTGGKTEAFF. CDR3 nucleotides: TGTGCCAGCAGTGCCCCGACAGGGGGCAAAACTGAAGCTTTCTTT.

The chain carries TRBV7-2 and TRBJ2-7, with 9 bases aligning to TRBD1. This CDR3 region has 17 residues. Germline CDR1 and CDR2: SGHTA and FQGNSA. V trimming: 1 base; J trimming: 1 base; junction bases outside the gene matches: 8. The CDR3, as DNA: TGTGCCAGCAGCTTAGTGTTAGGGACAGGGTTTTCCTACGAGCAGTACTTC. Encoded protein: CASSLVLGTGFSYEQYF.

The chain uses TRBV19 and TRBJ2-7; TRBD1 aligns across 10 bases. This CDR3 is built from 14 residues. Germline values: CDR1 LNHDA, CDR2 SQIVND (reference sequence). Germline trimming cut 1 base from V and 4 bases from J; bases unmatched to any gene: 1. The CDR3 here is CASSIGQGAYEQYF. The DNA of the CDR3 is TGTGCCAGTAGTATAGGACAGGGGGCTTACGAGCAGTACTTC.

The genes are TRBV12-3 or TRBV12-4 and TRBJ1-2; the D gene is possibly TRBD1 (5 bases). The CDR3 consists of 13 residues. V lost 4 bases, J lost 2 bases, and 8 bases lay in between. The CDR3 DNA is TGTGCCAGCAGTTCCCCAGGGAACTATGGCTACACCTTC. Translation: CASSSPGNYGYTF.